This is a list of T cell receptor beta chains from one sample in a study of cytomegalovirus exposure and HLA in healthy donors. Assay used: immunoSEQ multiplex PCR; TCRdb lists only in-frame clones, some missing. The sample gives more than 50,000 clones, about 65% of which show up once; roughly 23% is in the top ten. Sample: PBMCs. These receptors were obtained from a man aged 50 or older in good health and CMV-seropositive. CDR3s include the opening cysteine and the closing phenylalanine or tryptophan. D genes are given only for firm matches. Only some rows state a clone size, as once, few, many or a class for expanded clones.

v_call	clone_size	j_call	d_call	cdr3_aa	cdr3_nt
TRBV5-4	NA	TRBJ1-2	NA	CASSAPPGGYTF	TGTGCCAGCAGCGCGCCTCCAGGCGGCTACACCTTC
TRBV30	NA	TRBJ1-2	NA	CAWSKKSGYGYTF	TGTGCCTGGAGTAAAAAATCAGGCTATGGCTACACCTTC
TRBV2	few	TRBJ1-4	TRBD1	CASIKGQGREKLFF	TGTGCCAGCATTAAGGGACAGGGCCGAGAAAAACTGTTTTTT
TRBV30	NA	TRBJ1-1	TRBD1	CAWSRTGGAATEAFF	TGTGCCTGGAGCCGGACAGGGGGCGCGGCCACTGAAGCTTTCTTT
TRBV29-1	NA	TRBJ2-7	TRBD1	CSVGQGAGEQYF	TGCAGCGTCGGACAGGGGGCCGGGGAGCAGTACTTC
TRBV10-1	NA	TRBJ2-7	NA	CASSDAGGPYEQYF	TGCGCCAGCAGTGACGCAGGAGGCCCCTACGAGCAGTACTTC
TRBV11-2	once	TRBJ1-1	TRBD1	CASSSSRDREAFF	TGTGCCAGCAGCTCGTCCCGGGACAGGGAAGCTTTCTTT
TRBV10-1	few	TRBJ2-1	NA	CASSEGQAYNEQFF	TGCGCCAGCAGTGAGGGGCAGGCCTACAATGAGCAGTTCTTC
TRBV30	few	TRBJ1-2	NA	CAWSGQNYYTF	TGTGCCTGGAGTGGACAGAATTACTACACCTTC
TRBV29-1	NA	TRBJ1-1	NA	CSVEERQTNTEAFF	TGCAGCGTTGAAGAGCGACAGACGAACACTGAAGCTTTCTTT
TRBV6-5	NA	TRBJ2-7	NA	CASSRRDISYLEQYF	TGTGCCAGCAGTCGCCGGGACATATCCTATCTAGAGCAGTACTTC
TRBV6-5	NA	TRBJ1-5	TRBD1	CASKRQGMGNQPQHF	TGTGCCAGCAAACGACAGGGGATGGGCAATCAGCCCCAGCATTTT
TRBV30	NA	TRBJ1-1	TRBD1	CAWNAGQINTEAFF	TGTGCCTGGAACGCGGGACAGATTAACACTGAAGCTTTCTTT